This T cell receptor (beta chain) was captured by sequencing in a study of T-cell memory formation after mild COVID-19. Study-wide points: Clones that contracted clustered mainly in CM and EM if CD4+ and in EMRA if CD8+.

CDR3 length: 16 residues. Trimming at V came to 2 bases and at J to 1 base, leaving 5 bases not matched to a gene. Per the germline V gene, CDR1 is SGHTA and CDR2 is FQGNSA. TCRdb reprocessed the 5' RACE reads via MiXCR and lists one record per CDR3 protein. The sample lists 250,000 to 350,000 distinct CDR3 sequences, around 15% occurring once. This clonotype was counted between two and nine times. Antigen unknown. Material: PBMCs or a T cell subset sorted from them (not recorded which). The TCR comes from a man aged 18-30 years who had mild COVID-19 (a few samples of this study predate the infection). Cell type and time point are not known. V is TRBV7-2 and J is TRBJ2-3, with 8 bases aligning to TRBD2. The CDR3 region has the DNA TGTGCCAGCAGCTTAAAGAGCGGGGGCGGCACAGATACGCAGTATTTT. This gives the protein CASSLKSGGGTDTQYF.